This T cell receptor (beta chain) was captured by sequencing in a study of blood T cell repertoires in COVID-19. Study-level background: The cDNA or gDNA used as material had been derived from T cells, B-cell-depleted T cells, or PBMCs.

Original analysis: Cell counts per sample came from amplifying reference gene primers. The assay was immunoSEQ multiplex PCR, and TCRdb's table has in-frame clones only and misses some. The V and J calls and clone size were taken over from that table, and D and trimming were inferred from the DNA. The sample gives some 170,000 clones, 80% to 90% of which show up once; around an eighth is in the top ten. Seattle patients were enrolled during active infection and followed longitudinally. Germline V gives CDR1 SQVTM, CDR2 ANQGSEA. Trimming took 4 bases from V and 7 from J, leaving 10 bases between them. The length of the CDR3 is 11 residues.

The sequencing input was peripheral blood. This TCR was recovered from a woman aged 70 to 79 with COVID-19, enrolled during active disease. The chain is built from TRBV29-1 and TRBJ1-1; D unresolved. The CDR3 is CSVGVRGEAFF. For the CDR3, the DNA is TGCAGCGTTGGGGTTAGAGGTGAAGCTTTCTTT. The full variable domain, its missing parts supplied by reference TRBV29-1 and TRBJ1-1, is SAVISQKPSRDICQRGTSLTIQCQVDSQVTMMFWYRQQPGQSLTLIATANQGSEATYESGFVIDKFPISRPNLTFSTLTVSNMSPEDSSIYLCSVGVRGEAFFGQGTRLTVV.